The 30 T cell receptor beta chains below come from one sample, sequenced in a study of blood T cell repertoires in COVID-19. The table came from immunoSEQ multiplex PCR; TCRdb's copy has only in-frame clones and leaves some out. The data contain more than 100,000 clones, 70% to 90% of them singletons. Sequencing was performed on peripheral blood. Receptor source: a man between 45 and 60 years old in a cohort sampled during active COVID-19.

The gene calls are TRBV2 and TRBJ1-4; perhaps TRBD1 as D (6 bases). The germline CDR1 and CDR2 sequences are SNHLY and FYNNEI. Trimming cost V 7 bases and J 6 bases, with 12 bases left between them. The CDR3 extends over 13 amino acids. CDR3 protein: CASKGYRDEKLFF. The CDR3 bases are TGTGCCAGCAAGGGGTACAGGGATGAAAAACTGTTTTTT.

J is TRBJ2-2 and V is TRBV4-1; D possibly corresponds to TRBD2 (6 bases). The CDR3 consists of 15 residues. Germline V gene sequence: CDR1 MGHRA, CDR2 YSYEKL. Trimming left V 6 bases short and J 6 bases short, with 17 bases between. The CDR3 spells CASREGLGFPGELFF. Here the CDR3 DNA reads TGCGCCAGCAGGGAGGGACTTGGGTTCCCCGGGGAGCTGTTTTTT.

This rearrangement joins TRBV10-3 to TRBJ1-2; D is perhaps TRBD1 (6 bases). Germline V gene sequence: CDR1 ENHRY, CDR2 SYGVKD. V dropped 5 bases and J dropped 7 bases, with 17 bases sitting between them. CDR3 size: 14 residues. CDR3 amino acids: CAISLLQGLGGYTF. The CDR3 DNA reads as TGTGCCATCAGTCTACTACAGGGATTAGGTGGCTACACCTTC.

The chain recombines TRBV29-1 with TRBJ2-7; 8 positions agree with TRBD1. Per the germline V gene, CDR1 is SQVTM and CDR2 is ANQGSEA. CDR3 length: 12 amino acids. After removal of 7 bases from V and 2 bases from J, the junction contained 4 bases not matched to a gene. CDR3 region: CSANRGTYEQYF. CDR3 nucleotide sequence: TGCAGCGCTAACAGGGGGACCTACGAGCAGTACTTC.

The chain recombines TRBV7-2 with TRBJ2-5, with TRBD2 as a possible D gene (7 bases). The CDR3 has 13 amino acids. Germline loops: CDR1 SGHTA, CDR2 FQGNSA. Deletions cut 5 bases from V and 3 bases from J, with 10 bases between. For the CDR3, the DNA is TGTGCCAGCAGCGCGGGGGCCGAAGAGACCCAGTACTTC. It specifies CASSAGAEETQYF.

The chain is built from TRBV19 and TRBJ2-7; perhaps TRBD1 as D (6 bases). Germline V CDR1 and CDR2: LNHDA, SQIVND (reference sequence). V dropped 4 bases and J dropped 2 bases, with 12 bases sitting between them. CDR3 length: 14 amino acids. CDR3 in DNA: TGTGCCAGTAGTAAGATTGGGGGCCCCTACGAGCAGTACTTC. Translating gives CASSKIGGPYEQYF.

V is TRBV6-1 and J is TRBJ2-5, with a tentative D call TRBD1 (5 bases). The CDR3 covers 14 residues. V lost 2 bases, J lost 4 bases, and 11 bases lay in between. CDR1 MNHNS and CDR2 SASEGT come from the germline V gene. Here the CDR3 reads CASSEQGSGETQYF. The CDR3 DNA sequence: TGTGCCAGCAGTGAACAGGGATCGGGAGAGACCCAGTACTTC.

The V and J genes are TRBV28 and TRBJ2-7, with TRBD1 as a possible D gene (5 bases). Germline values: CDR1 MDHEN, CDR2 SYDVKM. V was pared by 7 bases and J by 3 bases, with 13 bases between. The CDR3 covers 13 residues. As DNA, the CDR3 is TGTGCCAGCATCCCTAAACAGGACTACGAGCAGTACGTC. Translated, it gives CASIPKQDYEQYV.

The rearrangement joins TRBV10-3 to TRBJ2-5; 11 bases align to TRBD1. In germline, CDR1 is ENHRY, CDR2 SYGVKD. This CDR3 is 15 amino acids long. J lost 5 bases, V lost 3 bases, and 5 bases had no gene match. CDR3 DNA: TGTGCCATCAGTGAAAGGACAGGGGGCGGGGAGACCCAGTACTTC. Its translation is CAISERTGGGETQYF.

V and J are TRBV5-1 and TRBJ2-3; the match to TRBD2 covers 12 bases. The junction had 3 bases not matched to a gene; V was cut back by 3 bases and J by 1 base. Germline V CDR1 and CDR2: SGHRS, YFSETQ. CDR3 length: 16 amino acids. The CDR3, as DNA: TGCGCCAGCAGCTCCGGGACTAGCGGGCGCACAGATACGCAGTATTTT. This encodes CASSSGTSGRTDTQYF.

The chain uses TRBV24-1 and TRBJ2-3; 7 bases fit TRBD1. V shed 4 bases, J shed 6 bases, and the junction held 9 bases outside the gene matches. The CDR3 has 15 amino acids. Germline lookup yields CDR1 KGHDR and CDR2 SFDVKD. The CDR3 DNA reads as TGTGCCACCAGTGAGAGGACAGGCGCCCATGATACGCAGTATTTT. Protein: CATSERTGAHDTQYF.

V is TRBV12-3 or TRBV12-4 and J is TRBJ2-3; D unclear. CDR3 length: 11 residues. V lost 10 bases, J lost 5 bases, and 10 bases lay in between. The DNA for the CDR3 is TGTGCCATTGCACTGGTAGATACGCAGTATTTT. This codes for CAIALVDTQYF.

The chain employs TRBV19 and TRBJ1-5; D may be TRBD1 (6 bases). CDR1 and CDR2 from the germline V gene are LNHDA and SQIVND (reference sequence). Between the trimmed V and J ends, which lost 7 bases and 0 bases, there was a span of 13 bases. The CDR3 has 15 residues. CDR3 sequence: CASTLRTASNQPQHF. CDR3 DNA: TGTGCCAGTACCCTCAGGACAGCTAGCAATCAGCCCCAGCATTTT.

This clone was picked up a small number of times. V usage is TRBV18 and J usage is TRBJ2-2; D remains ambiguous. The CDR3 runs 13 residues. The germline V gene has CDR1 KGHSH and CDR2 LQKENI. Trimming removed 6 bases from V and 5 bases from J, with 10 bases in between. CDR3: CASSSARTGELFF. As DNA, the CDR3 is TGTGCCAGCTCCTCCGCGCGGACCGGGGAGCTGTTTTTT.

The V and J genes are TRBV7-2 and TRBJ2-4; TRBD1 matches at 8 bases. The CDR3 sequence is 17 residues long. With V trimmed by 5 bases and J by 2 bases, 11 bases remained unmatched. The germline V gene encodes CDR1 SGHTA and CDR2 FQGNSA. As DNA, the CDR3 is TGTGCCAGCAGCCATAAAAGGACAGGGCTTTCCAAAAACATTCAGTACTTC. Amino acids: CASSHKRTGLSKNIQYF.

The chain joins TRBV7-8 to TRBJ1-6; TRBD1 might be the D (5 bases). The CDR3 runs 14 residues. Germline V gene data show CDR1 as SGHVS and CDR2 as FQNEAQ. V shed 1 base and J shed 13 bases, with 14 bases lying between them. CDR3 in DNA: TGTGCCAGCAGCTTAGGGCAGGGCCTAAAGCCCCTCCACTTT. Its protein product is CASSLGQGLKPLHF.

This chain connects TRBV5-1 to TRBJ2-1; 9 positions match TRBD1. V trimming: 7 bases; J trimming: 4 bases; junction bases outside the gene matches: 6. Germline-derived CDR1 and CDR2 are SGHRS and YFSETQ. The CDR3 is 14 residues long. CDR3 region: CASQEQGAYNEQFF. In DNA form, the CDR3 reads TGCGCCAGCCAGGAACAGGGGGCTTACAATGAGCAGTTCTTC. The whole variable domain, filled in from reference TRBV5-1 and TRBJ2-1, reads KAGVTQTPRYLIKTRGQQVTLSCSPISGHRSVSWYQQTPGQGLQFLFEYFSETQRNKGNFPGRFSGRQFSNSRSEMNVSTLELGDSALYLCASQEQGAYNEQFFGPGTRLTVL.

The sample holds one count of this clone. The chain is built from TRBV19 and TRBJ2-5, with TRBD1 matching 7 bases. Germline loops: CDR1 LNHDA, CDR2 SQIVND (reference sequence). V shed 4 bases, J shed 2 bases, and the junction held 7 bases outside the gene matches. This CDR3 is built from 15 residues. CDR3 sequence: CASSTPGQSQETQYF. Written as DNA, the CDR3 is TGTGCCAGTAGTACACCGGGACAGTCACAAGAGACCCAGTACTTC.

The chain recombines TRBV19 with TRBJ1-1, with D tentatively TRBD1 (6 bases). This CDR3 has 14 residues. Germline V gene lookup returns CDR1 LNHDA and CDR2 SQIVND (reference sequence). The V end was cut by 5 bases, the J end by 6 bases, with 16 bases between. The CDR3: CASSFRTGSPEAFF. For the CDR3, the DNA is TGTGCCAGTAGTTTTAGAACAGGGTCCCCTGAAGCTTTCTTT.

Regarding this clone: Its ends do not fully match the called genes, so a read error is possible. This chain's CDR3 is CATTRARGLNTEAFF. CDR3 in DNA: TGTGCCACCACCAGAGCGCGGGGTTTGAACACTGAAGCTTTCTTT. The rearrangement uses TRBV15 and TRBJ1-1, with D hard to call. The CDR3 runs to 15 residues. From germline, CDR1 is LNHNV and CDR2 YYDKDF (reference sequence).

The CDR3 DNA sequence: TGTGCCAGCAACCCTGGACAGGTACAGGTGCACGAGCAGTACGTC. Translated, it gives CASNPGQVQVHEQYV. The rearrangement joins TRBV5-8 to TRBJ2-7; 7 nucleotides align to TRBD1. The junction had 14 bases not matched to a gene; V was cut back by 6 bases and J by 5 bases. The CDR3 contains 15 residues. Germline V lookup: CDR1 SGHTS, CDR2 YDEGEE.

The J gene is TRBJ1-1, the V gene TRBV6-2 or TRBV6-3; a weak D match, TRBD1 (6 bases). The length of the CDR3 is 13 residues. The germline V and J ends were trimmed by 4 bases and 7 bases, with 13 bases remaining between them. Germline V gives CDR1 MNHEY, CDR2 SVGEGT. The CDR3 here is CASSSWGLGEAFF. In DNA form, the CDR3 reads TGTGCCAGCAGTTCCTGGGGGCTTGGTGAAGCTTTCTTT.

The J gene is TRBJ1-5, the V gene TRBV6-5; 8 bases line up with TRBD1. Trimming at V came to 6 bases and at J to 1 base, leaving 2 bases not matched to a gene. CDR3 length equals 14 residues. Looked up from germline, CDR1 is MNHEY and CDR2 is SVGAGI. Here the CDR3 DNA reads TGTGCCAGCAGGACAGGGGACAGCAATCAGCCCCAGCATTTT. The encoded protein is CASRTGDSNQPQHF.

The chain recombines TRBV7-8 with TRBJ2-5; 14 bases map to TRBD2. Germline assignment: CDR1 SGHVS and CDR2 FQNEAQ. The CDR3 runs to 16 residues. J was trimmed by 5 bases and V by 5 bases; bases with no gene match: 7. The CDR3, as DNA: TGTGCCAGCAGCAAGACTAGCGGGGGGGGGCTTGAGACCCAGTACTTC. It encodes CASSKTSGGGLETQYF.

CDR3 nucleotide sequence: TGTGCCAGTAGTATGTCAGGTATGAACACTGAAGCTTTCTTT. It codes for CASSMSGMNTEAFF. This rearrangement joins TRBV19 to TRBJ1-1; D not resolved. V was clipped by 3 bases and J by 0 bases, with 8 bases between them. CDR1 is LNHDA, CDR2 SQIVND, per germline (reference sequence). This CDR3 has 14 amino acids.

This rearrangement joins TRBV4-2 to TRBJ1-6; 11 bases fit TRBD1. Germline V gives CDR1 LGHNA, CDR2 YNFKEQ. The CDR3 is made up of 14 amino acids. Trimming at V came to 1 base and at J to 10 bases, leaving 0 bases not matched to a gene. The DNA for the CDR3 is TGTGCCAGCAGCCAAGGGGACAGGGGGTCACCCCTCCACTTT. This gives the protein CASSQGDRGSPLHF.

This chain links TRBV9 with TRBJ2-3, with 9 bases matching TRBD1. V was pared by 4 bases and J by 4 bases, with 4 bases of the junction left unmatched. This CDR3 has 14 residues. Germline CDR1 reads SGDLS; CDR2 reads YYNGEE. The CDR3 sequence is CASSFGTGPDTQYF. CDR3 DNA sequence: TGTGCCAGCAGCTTCGGGACAGGGCCAGATACGCAGTATTTT.

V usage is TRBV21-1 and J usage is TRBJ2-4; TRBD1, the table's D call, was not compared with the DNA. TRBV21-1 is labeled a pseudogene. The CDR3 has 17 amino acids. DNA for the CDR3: TGTGCCAGCAGCAACGAAACGTTGAGGACAGCCGGAAACATTCAGTACTTC. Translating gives CASSNETLRTAGNIQYF.

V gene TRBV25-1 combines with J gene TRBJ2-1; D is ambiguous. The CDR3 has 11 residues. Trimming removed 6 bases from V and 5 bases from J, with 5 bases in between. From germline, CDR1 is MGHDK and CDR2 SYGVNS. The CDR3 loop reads CASRAHNEQFF. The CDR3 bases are TGTGCCAGCAGAGCTCACAATGAGCAGTTCTTC.

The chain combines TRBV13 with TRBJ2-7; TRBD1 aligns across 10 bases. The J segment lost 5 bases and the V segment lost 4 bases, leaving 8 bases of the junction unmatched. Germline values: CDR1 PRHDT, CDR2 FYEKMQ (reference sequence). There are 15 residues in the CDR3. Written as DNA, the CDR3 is TGTGCCAGCAGCTCGGACCGGACAGGGGGTCACGAGCAGTACTTC. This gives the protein CASSSDRTGGHEQYF.